The T cell receptor beta chain described here comes from a study of beta chain features in type 1 diabetes (dated by TCRdb to 2016 to 2019). Study-wide context: Mean age, gender distribution, total cell number and subset yield were not different between patients and healthy donors. A total of roughly 100 million sorted cells were examined across all samples, and the number of cells per subset was strongly correlated with RNA yield. In the study, TCRB repertoires of sorted circulating CD4+ T cell subsets from recently diagnosed type 1 diabetes patients were compared with those of matched healthy donors. Regulatory and stem cell-like memory subsets were obtained from only 8 patients and roughly 8 healthy donors, while naive and central memory subsets were obtained from all 28 donors.

The entire isolated RNA was reverse transcribed using the High Capacity cDNA Reverse Transcription Kit, and thus expressed TCRB transcripts were sequenced. Deep immunoSEQ sequencing was performed on naive, central memory and regulatory T cell samples, with an average of about 4 million total reads per sample. Sorted cells were lysed in RLT buffer, and RNA was extracted using DNase-treated RNeasy Micro or Mini kits according to cell number. To prevent cross-contamination, every cell subset was processed on its own, while patient and healthy donor samples were processed together. TCRB sequences were amplified from cDNA with the immunoSEQ multiplex PCR, producing 87-bp fragments spanning the CDR3 region. Amplicons were sequenced on the Illumina HiSeq platform. As for the original processing: PCR bias was corrected computationally using synthetic template baselines, and reads within Hamming distance 2 were collapsed, with unmergeable singletons discarded. By aligning reads against IMGT, V, D and J genes, CDR3 length, and insertions or deletions at six rearrangement sites were assigned. Within each subset, clonotype counts were normalized to sorted cell number, after which true diversity and Gini coefficients were computed with the tcR R package. The overlap coefficient, calculated on TCRB nucleotide sequences, was used to quantify repertoire sharing. Out-of-frame TCRB sequences from naive cells were analyzed to stand in for the pre-selection repertoire. The table comes from immuneACCESS by way of TCRdb, which keeps in-frame sequences with V and J called. Part of the clones is missing from these tables; in studies checked, under half for an unresolved V gene and the rest for unknown reasons. That table supplies the V and J calls and clone size; D and trimming were determined from the DNA. This sample has 450,000 to 600,000 clones in its table, and approximately 30% of those were observed once. The biggest ten clones account for more than 0.055% of the sample.

Study-wide conclusions, independent of this receptor: Because cDNA rather than genomic DNA was sequenced, highly expressing activated cells could have been over-represented, although no difference in activation and CD3 levels was found between groups. Because small numbers of individuals were included in the HLA sub-analyses, any influence of HLA type on TCRB rearrangement was left unresolved. Fewer insertions and more nucleotide deletions at VDJ recombination sites were observed in patients with type 1 diabetes, implying thymic rearrangement abnormalities. Type 1 diabetes patients showed a moderate but significant shortening of TCRB CDR3 length in all four CD4+ subsets. PCR may preferentially amplify shorter templates, but because patient and control samples were amplified and corrected together, any resulting skew would affect both groups equally. Naive, central memory and regulatory TCRB repertoires appeared to be more similar among patients than among healthy donors.

From each donor, a single peripheral blood sample of about 110 mL on average was drawn into heparinised tubes. A BD FACSAria II was used to sort naive, central memory, regulatory and stem cell-like memory CD4+ T cells with a panel that included CD45RO, CCR7, CD25, CD127, CD95 and CD27. Every sorted population had a purity above 95%. PBMCs were separated immediately by Lymphoprep density gradient centrifugation and were stained directly, without being cultured. Samples were stained and sorted in pairs, with one healthy donor and one patient per experiment, so that batch effects were minimized. The CDR3 sequence holds 14 residues, the cysteine and phenylalanine included. Only CDR3 DNA remains: 42 bases, in frame from the first base. V loses 3 bases, J loses 3 bases, and the germline ends lie 12 bases apart. CDR1 and CDR2 were assigned from the germline V gene as SGHRS and YFSETQ. This clone was observed a few times. This receptor's antigen is unknown. No quality values exist for individual bases; no much larger clone is one base distant.

This TCR derives from a man aged 18 to 30 in good health. In this chain, TRBV5-1 is recombined with TRBJ2-5; TRBD2 is perhaps the D gene, given 6 matching bases. Input material: naive CD4+ T cells from blood. In the paper's terms, the cell subset or site label means: true naive CD4+ T cells. The encoded CDR3 is CASSSSGTEETQYF. In nucleotides, the sequence is TGCGCCAGCAGCTCCTCCGGGACTGAAGAGACCCAGTACTTC.